The present T cell receptor (beta chain) was sequenced within a study of blood T cell repertoires in COVID-19. Clones were read by immunoSEQ multiplex PCR, and TCRdb kept only the in-frame ones, dropping some. Among about 98,000 clones listed, around 90% were seen once. CDR3 length equals 13 residues. V gave up 6 bases and J gave up 7 bases, with 15 bases separating them. Germline V gene lookup returns CDR1 SNHLY and CDR2 FYNNEI. The rearrangement joins TRBV2 to TRBJ1-2; maybe TRBD1 (6 bases). The sequence was collected from a man in his fifties with active or convalescent COVID-19. Sequenced: peripheral blood. CDR3 sequence (DNA): TGTGCCAGCAGATCAGGGGAGACAGGTGGCTACACCTTC. As protein: CASRSGETGGYTF.